Described below is a single T cell receptor beta chain sequence and its context. The CDR3 sequence is 15 residues long. Germline lookup yields CDR1 SGHAT and CDR2 FQNNGV. Trimming took 5 bases from V and 2 from J; bases not matched to a gene: 4. This record belongs to a study of blood T cell repertoires in COVID-19. Clones were sequenced by immunoSEQ multiplex PCR, and TCRdb holds only the in-frame ones, with some missing. The sample contains 150,000 to 200,000 clones, about 86% of which appear only once. The clonotype comes from a man aged 70 or older with active or convalescent COVID-19. Sequencing was performed on peripheral blood. The chain carries TRBV11-2 and TRBJ2-7; 12 bases are a match to TRBD1. The CDR3 nucleotides read TGTGCCAGCAGCCCCAGGGACAGGGGGCCCTACGAGCAGTACTTC. It yields the protein CASSPRDRGPYEQYF. Supplemented by reference TRBV11-2 and TRBJ2-7, the full variable domain reads EAGVAQSPRYKIIEKRQSVAFWCNPISGHATLYWYQQILGQGPKLLIQFQNNGVVDDSQLPKDRFSAERLKGVDSTLKIQPAKLEDSAVYLCASSPRDRGPYEQYFGPGTRLTVT.